One sample yielded the 9 T cell receptor beta chains listed below, sequenced in a study of T cell repertoires in cytomegalovirus infection. Their cognate antigens are unknown. In TCRdb, the reads were re-called with MiXCR into one record per CDR3 protein. The repertoire consists of 700,000 to 850,000 distinct CDR3 sequences, with over 25% occurring once and the leading ten covering around 12%. The material was cultured CD8+ T cells from PBMCs, obtained from culture after CMV antigen stimulation. Receptor source: a human donor in good health (CMV status not recorded). Some clones in this sample may be carry-over from other donors' samples.

The V gene is TRBV6-6, the J gene TRBJ1-4, with unresolved D. Per germline, CDR1 MNHNY and CDR2 SVGAGI (reference sequence). V lost 0 bases and J lost 0, with 8 bases in between. This CDR3 contains 16 residues. The chain's CDR3 is CASSYSIAATNEKLFF. CDR3 coding DNA: TGTGCCAGCAGTTACTCGATCGCAGCAACTAATGAAAAACTGTTTTTT.

This clonotype has more than one count but fewer than ten. The rearrangement joins TRBV20-1 to TRBJ1-1; tentative D call: TRBD1 (5 bases). The CDR3 runs to 16 residues. Germline lookup yields CDR1 DFQATT and CDR2 SNEGSKA (reference sequence). Trimming left V 0 bases short and J 4 bases short, with 18 bases between. CDR3 in amino acids: CSARDWGREGGTEAFF. CDR3 bases: TGCAGTGCTAGAGATTGGGGCAGAGAGGGTGGCACTGAAGCTTTCTTT.

This clonotype appeared a few times. The rearrangement links TRBV10-3 to TRBJ1-1; D is unresolved. V lost 8 bases and J 8 bases, leaving 15 bases between the germline ends. The CDR3 is 12 amino acids. The germline CDR1 and CDR2 sequences are ENHRY and SYGVKD. CDR3 DNA: TGTGCCATCCAGATTCGCGGAATGGAAGCTTTCTTT. Its protein is CAIQIRGMEAFF.

The chain combines TRBV5-1 with TRBJ2-1; either TRBD1 or TRBD2 may supply D (5 bases each). The CDR3 is 16 amino acids. Per germline, CDR1 SGHRS and CDR2 YFSETQ. Trimming took off 0 bases at V and 4 bases at J, with 14 bases between the two ends. DNA of the CDR3: TGCGCCAGCAGCTTGGAAGGAGGACAAGGTTACAATGAGCAGTTCTTC. Translating it yields CASSLEGGQGYNEQFF.

The V call is TRBV15, the J call TRBJ1-5; D gene unclear. Trimming shortened V by 5 bases and J by 5 bases, and 19 bases separated the two germline ends. The CDR3 has 16 residues. The germline V gene has CDR1 LNHNV and CDR2 YYDKDF (reference sequence). The CDR3 sequence is CATSEKTFTGDQPQHF. Here the CDR3 DNA reads TGTGCCACCAGCGAGAAAACCTTTACCGGCGATCAGCCCCAGCATTTT. Together with reference TRBV15 and TRBJ1-5, the CDR3 gives the full variable domain: DAMVIQNPRYQVTQFGKPVTLSCSQTLNHNVMYWYQQKSSQAPKLLFHYYDKDFNNEADTPDNFQSRRPNTSFCFLDIRSPGLGDTAMYLCATSEKTFTGDQPQHFGDGTRLSIL.

V is TRBV5-4 and J is TRBJ2-1; possibly TRBD1 for D (5 bases). In germline, CDR1 is SGHNT, CDR2 YYREEE (reference sequence). The CDR3 is 15 residues long. Trimming removed 3 bases from V and 0 bases from J, with 10 bases in between. CDR3: CASSWGDSSYNEQFF. The CDR3 bases are TGTGCCAGCAGCTGGGGCGATAGCTCCTACAATGAGCAGTTCTTC.

This clonotype was recorded a few times. V and J are TRBV20-1 and TRBJ2-7; a possible D gene is TRBD2 (6 bases). The CDR3 contains 17 residues. Germline V lookup: CDR1 DFQATT, CDR2 SNEGSKA (reference sequence). V lost 0 bases, J lost 2 bases, and 20 bases lay in between. The CDR3 spells CSARDLPAGAGTYEQYV. DNA for the CDR3: TGCAGTGCTAGAGACCTCCCCGCGGGTGCGGGGACCTACGAGCAGTACGTC.

The chain recombines TRBV7-6 with TRBJ2-1; D is perhaps TRBD1 (5 bases). Germline CDR1 SGHVS, CDR2 FNYEAQ. Trimming left V 2 bases short and J 12 bases short, with 8 bases between. The CDR3 extends over 11 amino acids. The CDR3 nucleotides read TGTGCCAGCAGCTTAAAGGGGTGGCAGTTCTTC. Its translation: CASSLKGWQFF.

This clonotype showed up many times. The chain has TRBV12-3 or TRBV12-4 and TRBJ2-3; weak D call: TRBD2 (6 bases). Trimming removed 3 bases at V and 0 bases at J, with 10 bases between. The CDR3 sequence is 15 residues long. The CDR3 loop is CASSFAGKSTDTQYF. The CDR3 coding sequence is TGTGCCAGCAGTTTTGCGGGGAAAAGCACAGATACGCAGTATTTT.